Below are 31 T cell receptor beta chains sequenced from a single sample in a study of T cell responses to AZD1222 COVID-19 vaccine. Repertoires were generated with immunoSEQ multiplex PCR, while TCRdb's copy carries only in-frame clones and drops some. Of about 130,000 clones listed, around 86% are singletons. The input for sequencing was peripheral blood, taken on day 0 of AZD1222 vaccination. The receptors originated from an adult in good health.

This sequence joins TRBV20-1 and TRBJ1-6; 8 bases line up with TRBD1. Germline loops: CDR1 DFQATT, CDR2 SNEGSKA (reference sequence). Germline trimming cut 3 bases from V and 9 bases from J; bases unmatched to any gene: 7. The CDR3 runs 14 residues. CDR3 sequence: CSASKGQGSSPLHF. The CDR3 nucleotides read TGCAGTGCTAGTAAAGGACAGGGAAGTTCACCCCTCCACTTT.

J is TRBJ2-7 and V is TRBV4-2; D is possibly TRBD2 (6 bases). CDR3 length: 13 residues. CDR1 is LGHNA and CDR2 is YNFKEQ in the germline V gene. The V gene lost 1 base and the J gene lost 7 bases, with 11 bases spanning the gap. CDR3 sequence reads: CASSQGEGREQYF. CDR3 DNA sequence: TGTGCCAGCAGCCAAGGAGAGGGGAGGGAGCAGTACTTC.

Here the CDR3 DNA reads TGCGCCAGCAGCACCCGGGGAGGAAGCCGAAATTCACCCCTCCACTTT. Amino acid sequence: CASSTRGGSRNSPLHF. The rearrangement joins TRBV5-1 to TRBJ1-6; no clear D gene. The CDR3 runs to 16 residues. Germline V gene lookup returns CDR1 SGHRS and CDR2 YFSETQ. Trimming removed 4 bases from V and 7 bases from J, with 18 bases in between. The full variable domain, in which reference TRBV5-1 and TRBJ1-6 provide the parts outside the CDR3, is KAGVTQTPRYLIKTRGQQVTLSCSPISGHRSVSWYQQTPGQGLQFLFEYFSETQRNKGNFPGRFSGRQFSNSRSEMNVSTLELGDSALYLCASSTRGGSRNSPLHFGNGTRLTVT.

The table lists this clone with a few counts. This chain joins TRBV28 and TRBJ1-2, with TRBD1 matching 7 bases. CDR3 length: 15 amino acids. Germline assignment: CDR1 MDHEN and CDR2 SYDVKM. The V gene end was trimmed by 7 bases and the J gene end by 5 bases; junction bases not matched to a gene: 13. Here the CDR3 DNA reads TGTGCCAGCACCGACCCAGGGGGGGGGCAGTATGGCTACACCTTC. It is translated as CASTDPGGGQYGYTF.

The chain carries TRBV19 and TRBJ1-1, with D possibly TRBD1 on 6 matching bases. Germline V gives CDR1 LNHDA, CDR2 SQIVND (reference sequence). V lost 7 bases to trimming and J lost 2 bases, with 20 bases between them. This CDR3 has 16 amino acids. DNA for the CDR3: TGTGCCAGTACCCCTTGGGGGGCCAGTGCTAACACTGAAGCTTTCTTT. Translated: CASTPWGASANTEAFF.

CDR3 nucleotide sequence: TGTGCCAGCAGCCAAGTTCGTAGCGGGGGCCTATTTAGCTCCTACAATGAGCAGTTCTTC. Translated: CASSQVRSGGLFSSYNEQFF. The chain combines TRBV14 with TRBJ2-1; TRBD2 aligns across 9 bases. V lost 1 base to trimming and J lost 0 bases; unmatched junction nucleotides: 13. The V gene's germline CDR1 is SGHDN and CDR2 FVKESK. This CDR3 is 20 amino acids long.

The rearrangement joins TRBV7-2 to TRBJ2-3; possibly TRBD1 for D (6 bases). V was pared by 2 bases and J by 7 bases, with 16 bases between. The germline gives CDR1 SGHTA, CDR2 FQGNSA. The CDR3 is 15 residues long. The CDR3 DNA follows: TGTGCCAGCAGCTTATTAATGGCAGGGGCCCATACGCAGTATTTT. This encodes CASSLLMAGAHTQYF. The full variable domain, rest sourced from reference TRBV7-2 and TRBJ2-3, is GAGVSQSPSNKVTEKGKDVELRCDPISGHTALYWYRQSLGQGLEFLIYFQGNSAPDKSGLPSDRFSAERTGGSVSTLTIQRTQQEDSAVYLCASSLLMAGAHTQYFGPGTRLTVL.

The chain recombines TRBV7-9 with TRBJ1-4; D is unclear. The CDR3 extends over 14 amino acids. The V end lost 5 bases, the J end lost 3 bases, and 10 bases lay between the germline ends. Germline V gene sequence: CDR1 SEHNR, CDR2 FQNEAQ (reference sequence). Here the CDR3 DNA reads TGTGCCAGCAGCCTTACAAAGGCTAATGAAAAACTGTTTTTT. Translating it yields CASSLTKANEKLFF.

This clone was seen once. V and J are TRBV7-2 and TRBJ1-1; no clear D. Trimming removed 5 bases from V and 2 bases from J, with 12 bases in between. The germline gives CDR1 SGHTA, CDR2 FQGNSA. This CDR3 contains 14 residues. CDR3 bases: TGTGCCAGCAGCCCTCCGGAGGGAAACACTGAAGCTTTCTTT. It yields the protein CASSPPEGNTEAFF.

This sequence joins TRBV5-1 and TRBJ1-5; D is unresolved. The CDR3 is 13 residues long. The ends were cut back, 2 bases at V and 4 bases at J, with 7 bases in the middle. The germline V gene has CDR1 SGHRS and CDR2 YFSETQ. Written as DNA, the CDR3 is TGCGCCAGCAGCTTTGGAGAGAATCAGCCCCAGCATTTT. Protein product: CASSFGENQPQHF.

V usage is TRBV5-1 and J usage is TRBJ1-6; 9 nucleotides align to TRBD1. V lost 8 bases and J lost 10; bases outside the gene matches: 7. CDR1 is SGHRS, CDR2 YFSETQ, per germline. The CDR3 covers 13 residues. The CDR3 bases are TGCGCCAGTTCCCGGGACAGGGACTCACCCCTCCACTTT. As protein: CASSRDRDSPLHF.

The sample holds one count of this clone. The V and J genes are TRBV5-1 and TRBJ1-4; D may be TRBD1 (6 bases). Germline-derived CDR1 and CDR2 are SGHRS and YFSETQ. This CDR3 region has 16 residues. V lost 2 bases to trimming and J lost 0 bases, with 11 bases between them. The CDR3 spells CASSFGQTPTNEKLFF. The CDR3 DNA is TGCGCCAGCAGCTTCGGACAGACACCAACTAATGAAAAACTGTTTTTT.

This clone was seen more than once but under ten times. This chain links TRBV19 with TRBJ1-3; D ambiguous. V was cut by 6 bases and J by 3 bases, with 12 bases left in between. This CDR3 has 14 residues. The germline CDR1 and CDR2 sequences are LNHDA and SQIVND (reference sequence). DNA for the CDR3: TGTGCCAGTAGCCTGAATGGGATTGGAAACACCATATATTTT. This codes for CASSLNGIGNTIYF. The whole variable domain, remainder taken from reference TRBV19 and TRBJ1-3, is DGGITQSPKYLFRKEGQNVTLSCEQNLNHDAMYWYRQDPGQGLRLIYYSQIVNDFQKGDIAEGYSVSREKKESFPLTVTSAQKNPTAFYLCASSLNGIGNTIYFGEGSWLTVV.

There are a few counts of this clone. V and J are TRBV4-3 and TRBJ1-2, with D hard to call. CDR1 is LGHNA, CDR2 YSLEER, per germline. The germline V and J ends were trimmed by 1 base and 8 bases, with 20 bases remaining between them. The CDR3 has 16 amino acids. CDR3 protein: CASSQGWGDRIGGYTF. CDR3 in DNA: TGCGCCAGCAGCCAAGGTTGGGGAGACCGCATTGGGGGCTACACCTTC.

The V gene is TRBV14, the J gene TRBJ2-7; D call uncertain. The CDR3 runs to 14 residues. The germline CDR1 and CDR2 sequences are SGHDN and FVKESK. Trimming shortened V by 4 bases and J by 0 bases, and 10 bases separated the two germline ends. The CDR3: CASSRNQNSYEQYF. The DNA of the CDR3 is TGTGCCAGCAGCCGGAATCAGAACTCCTACGAGCAGTACTTC.

The chain joins TRBV7-2 to TRBJ1-1; 7 bases are shared with TRBD1. The CDR3 covers 15 residues. With 2 bases clipped from V and 0 bases from J, the junction kept 3 bases outside the gene matches. The germline V gene encodes CDR1 SGHTA and CDR2 FQGNSA. The CDR3: CASSLRQGLNTEAFF. CDR3 sequence (DNA): TGTGCCAGCAGCTTACGACAGGGATTGAACACTGAAGCTTTCTTT.

The CDR3 coding sequence is TGTGCCAGCAGTGGAAACAGGGGTTCTGATAATTCACCCCTCCACTTT. It specifies CASSGNRGSDNSPLHF. The chain is built from TRBV28 and TRBJ1-6, with 7 positions matching TRBD1. Per germline, CDR1 MDHEN and CDR2 SYDVKM. V lost 5 bases to trimming and J lost 5 bases; unmatched junction nucleotides: 9. The CDR3 runs to 16 residues.

This sequence joins TRBV5-1 and TRBJ1-4, with D hard to call. CDR3 length: 14 residues. Germline V CDR1 and CDR2: SGHRS, YFSETQ. The germline V and J ends were trimmed by 2 bases and 3 bases, with 8 bases remaining between them. CDR3 protein: CASSFDSANEKLFF. CDR3 nucleotides: TGCGCCAGCAGCTTCGACTCGGCTAATGAAAAACTGTTTTTT.

The chain recombines TRBV10-2 with TRBJ2-1; perhaps TRBD2 as D (7 bases). V gave up 8 bases and J gave up 1 base, with 18 bases separating them. The CDR3 is 16 amino acids. The germline V gene has CDR1 WSHSY and CDR2 SAAADI. The CDR3 sequence: CASCQRGGISYNEQFF. In nucleotides, the CDR3 is TGCGCCAGCTGTCAGAGGGGGGGGATATCCTACAATGAGCAGTTCTTC.

The chain combines TRBV18 with TRBJ1-3, with 7 bases that match TRBD1. J was trimmed by 3 bases and V by 6 bases; bases with no gene match: 5. CDR3 size: 14 residues. The germline CDR1 and CDR2 sequences are KGHSH and LQKENI. The CDR3 DNA is TGTGCCAGCTCGCTAACAGGGGATGGAAACACCATATATTTT. Translating gives CASSLTGDGNTIYF.

The chain has TRBV20-1 and TRBJ2-2; the D is unclear. Germline-derived CDR1 and CDR2 are DFQATT and SNEGSKA (reference sequence). V lost 6 bases and J lost 4, with 12 bases in between. The CDR3 contains 13 residues. CDR3: CSASHGVTGELFF. CDR3 nucleotides: TGCAGTGCGAGTCACGGAGTCACCGGGGAGCTGTTTTTT.

This chain connects TRBV7-2 to TRBJ2-2, with 9 bases matching TRBD2. The CDR3 is made up of 14 amino acids. The J segment lost 3 bases and the V segment lost 5 bases, leaving 1 base of the junction unmatched. Germline assignment: CDR1 SGHTA and CDR2 FQGNSA. The CDR3 is CASSAGGDTGELFF. The DNA for the CDR3 is TGTGCCAGCAGCGCGGGGGGGGACACCGGGGAGCTGTTTTTT.

DNA of the CDR3: TGTGCCATCAGTGATGCCAGAAACTATGGCTACACCTTC. It yields the protein CAISDARNYGYTF. This sequence joins TRBV10-3 and TRBJ1-2; D not certain. This CDR3 spans 13 amino acids. Germline V CDR1 and CDR2: ENHRY, SYGVKD. V shed 3 bases and J shed 2 bases, with 7 bases lying between them.

This clone was observed a single time. This chain links TRBV6-5 with TRBJ1-1; D ambiguous. The germline V gene has CDR1 MNHEY and CDR2 SVGAGI. CDR3 length: 14 amino acids. Between the trimmed V and J ends, which lost 6 bases and 4 bases, there was a span of 15 bases. CDR3 sequence: CASSLQWEGTEAFF. The DNA of the CDR3 is TGTGCCAGCAGCCTACAGTGGGAGGGCACTGAAGCTTTCTTT.

This rearrangement joins TRBV24-1 to TRBJ1-1, with D possibly being TRBD1 (6 bases). CDR3 length equals 14 residues. The V and J ends lost 7 bases and 5 bases respectively, with 16 bases between them. Germline CDR1 and CDR2: KGHDR and SFDVKD. The CDR3 DNA is TGTGCCACCAGCGAGACAGGAGGTGTAACTGAAGCTTTCTTT. Its protein is CATSETGGVTEAFF.

This clone turned up a few times. This chain links TRBV7-8 with TRBJ2-5; a possible D gene is TRBD1 (6 bases). CDR3 length equals 14 residues. CDR1 is SGHVS and CDR2 is FQNEAQ in the germline V gene. Trimming cost V 5 bases and J 1 base, with 11 bases left between them. The CDR3, as DNA: TGTGCCAGCAGCGCCCGGACAGTCCAAGAGACCCAGTACTTC. It encodes CASSARTVQETQYF.

The V gene is TRBV5-5, the J gene TRBJ2-7, with D uncertain. V lost 2 bases and J 2 bases, leaving 14 bases between the germline ends. CDR1 SGHKS and CDR2 YYEKEE come from the germline V gene (reference sequence). CDR3 length equals 15 residues. CDR3 sequence: CASSFQVKATYEQYF. DNA for the CDR3: TGTGCCAGCAGCTTCCAGGTCAAAGCGACCTACGAGCAGTACTTC.

The chain carries TRBV5-1 and TRBJ2-7; tentatively, D is TRBD2 (5 bases). Germline values: CDR1 SGHRS, CDR2 YFSETQ. The CDR3 covers 14 residues. Trimming took off 0 bases at V and 7 bases at J, with 14 bases between the two ends. The CDR3 region is CASSLEWATGEQYF. DNA of the CDR3: TGCGCCAGCAGCTTGGAGTGGGCAACGGGGGAGCAGTACTTC.

As for this clone: The junction departs from germline at one end; a sequencing error may be responsible. CDR3 DNA sequence: TGTGCCAGCAGCGCCACGGGGGGAGAAGAGACCCGGTACTTC. Encoded protein: CASSATGGEETRYF. The V call is TRBV2, the J call TRBJ2-5, with TRBD2 matching 7 bases. Germline V CDR1 and CDR2: SNHLY, FYNNEI. This CDR3 has 14 residues.

This chain joins TRBV6-6 and TRBJ1-5, with D uncertain. The CDR3 loop spans 13 amino acids. CDR1 and CDR2 (germline): MNHNY, SVGAGI (reference sequence). Trimming took off 6 bases at V and 4 bases at J, with 10 bases between the two ends. CDR3: CASSGLENQPQHF. CDR3 nucleotide sequence: TGTGCCAGCAGCGGACTGGAGAATCAGCCCCAGCATTTT.

The chain is built from TRBV7-3 and TRBJ2-2; the D is unclear. Trimming took off 5 bases at V and 1 base at J, with 29 bases between the two ends. Germline V gene data show CDR1 as SGHTA and CDR2 as FQGTGA. This CDR3 spans 21 amino acids. CDR3 in amino acids: CASSQKAYVTPGTLNTGELFF. The CDR3 nucleotides are TGTGCCAGCAGCCAAAAAGCTTACGTGACTCCGGGCACTTTGAACACCGGGGAGCTGTTTTTT. The full variable domain, its missing parts supplied by reference TRBV7-3 and TRBJ2-2, is GAGVSQTPSNKVTEKGKYVELRCDPISGHTALYWYRQSLGQGPEFLIYFQGTGAADDSGLPNDRFFAVRPEGSVSTLKIQRTERGDSAVYLCASSQKAYVTPGTLNTGELFFGEGSRLTVL.